A selection of T cell receptor beta chains follows, all from one sample in a study of cytomegalovirus exposure and HLA in healthy donors. Sequenced by immunoSEQ multiplex PCR; TCRdb stores in-frame clones only, minus some. Of about 140,000 clones listed, approximately 91% were seen once; the top ten hold roughly 0.53%. The sample taken for sequencing was PBMCs. These receptor sequences come from a middle-aged woman in good health and CMV-seronegative. Both conserved end residues are part of each CDR3. D genes are given only for firm matches. Clone size is not always given. Where it is, it says once, few, many or a class for expanded clones.

clone_size	d_call	v_call	j_call	cdr3_aa	cdr3_nt
.	.	TRBV5-8	TRBJ2-1	CASSFGTGIHEQFF	TGTGCCAGCAGCTTTGGAACAGGGATCCATGAGCAGTTCTTC
.	.	TRBV2	TRBJ2-7	CASLRMSYEQYF	TGTGCCAGCCTCAGAATGTCCTACGAGCAGTACTTC
.	.	TRBV2	TRBJ1-1	CASTDRTNTEAFF	TGTGCCAGCACCGACAGGACGAACACTGAAGCTTTCTTT
.	TRBD2	TRBV7-8	TRBJ2-7	CASSQTSGNTYEQYF	TGTGCCAGCAGCCAGACTAGCGGGAACACCTACGAGCAGTACTTC
once	.	TRBV29-1	TRBJ1-1	CSASGHPNTEAFF	TGCAGCGCCTCGGGACACCCAAACACTGAAGCTTTCTTT
.	.	TRBV5-1	TRBJ2-7	CASSLSTKTYEQYF	TGCGCCAGCAGCTTGTCGACAAAGACCTACGAGCAGTACTTC
.	.	TRBV9	TRBJ2-1	CASSVGGTYRVDEQFF	TGTGCCAGCAGCGTAGGAGGAACCTACAGGGTTGATGAGCAGTTCTTC
.	.	TRBV7-9	TRBJ2-3	CASSSSGSDTQYF	TGTGCCAGCAGCTCTTCGGGGTCAGATACGCAGTATTTT
.	.	TRBV6-5	TRBJ2-6	CASSYYGGSGANVLTF	TGTGCCAGCAGTTACTACGGGGGATCCGGGGCCAACGTCCTGACTTTC
.	.	TRBV30	TRBJ2-1	CAWSVQTEQFF	TGTGCCTGGAGTGTACAGACTGAGCAGTTCTTC
.	TRBD1	TRBV5-1	TRBJ1-2	CASSLVGTGDYGYTF	TGCGCCAGCAGCTTAGTTGGGACAGGGGACTATGGCTACACCTTC
.	TRBD1	TRBV29-1	TRBJ1-4	CSVADRVGEKLFF	TGCAGCGTTGCTGACAGGGTTGGTGAAAAACTGTTTTTT
.	.	TRBV18	TRBJ2-7	CASSPGLTGPLGGYEQYF	TGTGCCAGCTCACCCGGACTCACCGGGCCGCTCGGAGGTTACGAGCAGTACTTC
.	.	TRBV28	TRBJ2-7	CASRPDSYEQYF	TGTGCCAGCAGACCTGACTCCTACGAGCAGTACTTC
once	TRBD2	TRBV6-5	TRBJ2-1	CATLGLANEQFF	TGTGCCACTTTGGGACTAGCGAATGAGCAGTTCTTC
.	TRBD2	TRBV19	TRBJ2-1	CASSIGLGLAGNEQFF	TGTGCCAGTAGTATTGGGCTTGGACTAGCGGGGAATGAGCAGTTCTTC
.	.	TRBV7-2	TRBJ2-7	CASSAGSAGEQYF	TGTGCCAGCAGCGCAGGGTCGGCGGGGGAGCAGTACTTC
few	.	TRBV4-3	TRBJ1-1	CASSQDPGGRWDEAFF	TGCGCCAGCAGCCAAGACCCGGGAGGTCGGTGGGATGAAGCTTTCTTT
.	.	TRBV7-9	TRBJ1-1	CASSLGHWAANTEAFF	TGTGCCAGCAGCTTAGGTCATTGGGCAGCGAACACTGAAGCTTTCTTT
.	TRBD1	TRBV5-1	TRBJ2-7	CASSLDRGEQYF	TGCGCCAGCAGCTTGGACAGGGGCGAGCAGTACTTC
.	.	TRBV6-5	TRBJ1-5	CASRVTGSRQPQHF	TGTGCCAGCAGGGTAACAGGGTCCCGGCAGCCCCAGCATTTT
.	TRBD1	TRBV29-1	TRBJ2-7	CSVKPGQGEQYF	TGCAGCGTCAAGCCGGGACAGGGTGAGCAGTACTTC
.	.	TRBV19	TRBJ2-5	CASSMAGAAGETQYF	TGTGCCAGTAGTATGGCGGGGGCGGCGGGAGAGACCCAGTACTTC
.	.	TRBV9	TRBJ2-7	CASSVTPTGIYEQYF	TGTGCCAGCAGCGTAACCCCGACAGGAATATACGAGCAGTACTTC
.	.	TRBV5-1	TRBJ2-7	CASSLRLASYEQYF	TGCGCCAGCAGCTTGAGATTAGCGTCCTACGAGCAGTACTTC
once	.	TRBV7-2	TRBJ1-1	CASSLLVAMNTEAFF	TGTGCCAGCAGCTTACTGGTCGCTATGAACACTGAAGCTTTCTTT
.	.	TRBV6-5	TRBJ1-1	CASLAGDIGNTEAFF	TGTGCCAGCCTGGCGGGGGACATAGGGAACACTGAAGCTTTCTTT
.	.	TRBV29-1	TRBJ1-5	CSVFFGGDQPQHF	TGCAGCGTGTTCTTCGGAGGGGATCAGCCCCAGCATTTT
few	.	TRBV18	TRBJ1-4	CASSPRSGSEKLFF	TGTGCCAGCTCACCACGATCGGGAAGTGAAAAACTGTTTTTT
.	TRBD2	TRBV5-4	TRBJ2-3	CASSTSGEGDTQYF	TGTGCCAGCAGTACTAGCGGGGAGGGGGATACGCAGTATTTT
few	TRBD2	TRBV7-8	TRBJ2-7	CASRQRGLAREQYF	TGTGCCAGCAGACAGCGGGGGCTAGCGAGGGAGCAGTACTTC
.	TRBD2	TRBV7-8	TRBJ2-7	CASSRSGGIYEQYF	TGTGCCAGCAGCCGCTCGGGGGGTATCTACGAGCAGTACTTC
.	.	TRBV6-5	TRBJ2-7	CASSPNYEQYF	TGTGCCAGCAGTCCAAACTACGAGCAGTACTTC
.	TRBD1	TRBV28	TRBJ1-2	CASTDPRGHGYTF	TGTGCCAGCACCGACCCCAGGGGGCATGGCTACACCTTC
.	.	TRBV7-9	TRBJ2-7	CASSGGYGPDEQYF	TGTGCCAGCAGCGGGGGGTACGGGCCCGACGAGCAGTACTTC
.	TRBD2	TRBV7-9	TRBJ2-7	CASGGLAASSYEQYF	TGTGCCAGCGGGGGACTAGCAGCTAGCTCCTACGAGCAGTACTTC
.	TRBD2	TRBV7-2	TRBJ2-7	CASSSGLVMGYEQYF	TGTGCCAGCAGCTCGGGACTAGTTATGGGCTACGAGCAGTACTTC
.	TRBD2	TRBV7-2	TRBJ2-7	CASSSLLAGGEQYF	TGTGCCAGCAGCTCCCTACTAGCGGGAGGCGAGCAGTACTTC
.	.	TRBV19	TRBJ1-1	CASRDLRDTEAFF	TGTGCCAGTCGCGACCTCAGGGACACTGAAGCTTTCTTT
.	TRBD1	TRBV7-9	TRBJ1-1	CASSALQGAVAEAFF	TGTGCCAGCAGCGCCTTACAGGGGGCGGTGGCTGAAGCTTTCTTT